This is a list of T cell receptor beta chains from one sample in a study of identical twins. One entry per CDR3 protein results from TCRdb running MiXCR on the 5' RACE reads. The sample has 400,000 or so distinct CDR3 sequences, approximately 8.7% seen once. Sequencing was performed on naive T cells sorted from blood. The receptors were sampled from a woman between 50 and 59 years old in good health. The CDR3 runs from the conserved cysteine through the conserved F or W. A D gene is named only where the DNA matches it firmly. The listing skips clone size in some rows; elsewhere it reads once, few, many or a size class.

abundance	j_gene	v_gene	d_gene	CDR3aa	CDR3nt
few	TRBJ1-1	TRBV25-1	.	CASSERLGMGTEAFF	TGTGCCAGCAGTGAAAGGTTGGGGATGGGCACTGAAGCTTTCTTT
many	TRBJ2-7	TRBV29-1	.	CSVEDGRYEQYF	TGCAGCGTTGAAGACGGACGGTACGAGCAGTACTTC
.	TRBJ2-1	TRBV30	.	CAWKRPVEQFF	TGTGCCTGGAAACGCCCGGTTGAGCAGTTCTTC
many	TRBJ1-4	TRBV6-6	.	CASSPGGHPINEKLFF	TGTGCCAGCAGCCCGGGGGGCCATCCGATTAATGAAAAACTGTTTTTT
many	TRBJ1-1	TRBV10-3	.	CAIKWGENTEAFF	TGTGCCATCAAGTGGGGGGAGAACACTGAAGCTTTCTTT
.	TRBJ2-5	TRBV11-3	.	CASSLDGNRETQYF	TGTGCCAGCAGCTTAGATGGTAATCGAGAGACCCAGTACTTC
.	TRBJ2-3	TRBV5-1	TRBD2	CASSSDGLAGSTDTQYF	TGCGCCAGCAGCTCCGACGGGCTAGCGGGGAGCACAGATACGCAGTATTTT
.	TRBJ1-1	TRBV3-1	.	CASSLQGSEAFF	TGTGCCAGCAGCCTCCAGGGGAGTGAAGCTTTCTTT
many	TRBJ2-1	TRBV7-2	TRBD2	CASTITRPSGLESNEQFF	TGTGCCAGCACCATAACGCGGCCTAGCGGACTGGAATCCAATGAGCAGTTCTTC
.	TRBJ2-1	TRBV10-3	.	CAISGLGGVNEQFF	TGTGCCATCAGTGGTTTGGGGGGAGTGAATGAGCAGTTCTTC
.	TRBJ2-1	TRBV10-3	TRBD2	CAHRTSGFNEQFF	TGTGCCCACCGGACTAGCGGATTCAATGAGCAGTTCTTC
.	TRBJ2-3	TRBV6-1	.	CASSVKTSTDTQYF	TGTGCCAGCAGTGTAAAGACTAGCACAGATACGCAGTATTTT
few	TRBJ1-2	TRBV12-3/TRBV12-4	TRBD1	CASSSGGQGNYGYTF	TGTGCCAGCAGTTCTGGAGGACAGGGCAACTATGGCTACACCTTC
.	TRBJ2-3	TRBV20-1	.	CSARVPGSHTDTQYF	TGCAGTGCTAGAGTCCCGGGCTCCCACACAGATACGCAGTATTTT
few	TRBJ2-3	TRBV9	.	CASSVELDTQYF	TGTGCCAGCAGCGTTGAGTTAGATACGCAGTATTTT
few	TRBJ2-5	TRBV12-3/TRBV12-4	.	CASSPGKTQYF	TGTGCCAGCAGTCCCGGAAAGACCCAGTACTTC
many	TRBJ2-5	TRBV24-1	TRBD2	CATSGPAGREETQYF	TGTGCCACCAGTGGCCCAGCGGGAAGGGAGGAGACCCAGTACTTC
.	TRBJ2-3	TRBV4-2	TRBD2	CASSRGVSLAETSTDTQYF	TGTGCCAGCAGCAGAGGGGTTAGTCTAGCGGAAACTAGCACAGATACGCAGTATTTT
.	TRBJ2-2	TRBV7-3	.	CASSLQQPGGELFF	TGTGCCAGCAGCTTACAACAGCCGGGCGGGGAGCTGTTTTTT
.	TRBJ1-3	TRBV20-1	.	CSASSGRSGNTIYF	TGCAGTGCCTCCTCCGGTCGCTCTGGAAACACCATATATTTT
.	TRBJ2-5	TRBV24-1	TRBD1	CATSDLRKGQLHAETQYF	TGTGCCACCAGTGATTTGCGAAAGGGACAGCTTCACGCGGAGACCCAGTACTTC
.	TRBJ2-5	TRBV11-2	.	CASSLGDGVRDLSETQYF	TGTGCCAGCAGCTTAGGGGACGGGGTCAGGGATCTGTCAGAGACCCAGTACTTC
.	TRBJ2-7	TRBV21-1	.	CASSKAGLAGGREQYF	TGTGCCAGCAGCAAAGCGGGACTAGCGGGTGGCAGGGAGCAGTACTTC
.	TRBJ2-5	TRBV7-2	.	CASSFSWVQETQYF	TGTGCCAGCAGCTTTTCCTGGGTCCAAGAGACCCAGTACTTC
.	TRBJ2-7	TRBV29-1	.	CSVDFNRDSQYF	TGCAGCGTTGATTTTAACCGGGACTCGCAGTACTTC
many	TRBJ2-1	TRBV5-1	TRBD2	CASSLASGRSHEQFF	TGCGCCAGCAGCTTGGCTAGCGGGAGAAGTCATGAGCAGTTCTTC
many	TRBJ1-2	TRBV5-5	.	CASSLELGLHYGYTF	TGTGCCAGCAGCTTGGAGTTGGGGCTCCACTATGGCTACACCTTC
many	TRBJ1-1	TRBV27	.	CASKSGSLNTEAFF	TGTGCCAGCAAAAGCGGCAGCTTGAACACTGAAGCTTTCTTT
few	TRBJ2-1	TRBV27	.	CASSLTSGDEQFF	TGTGCCAGCAGTTTGACTAGTGGGGATGAGCAGTTCTTC
few	TRBJ2-2	TRBV12-3/TRBV12-4	.	CASSPGAAGELFF	TGTGCCAGCAGTCCCGGTGCCGCCGGGGAGCTGTTTTTT
many	TRBJ2-3	TRBV15	.	CATSRPFQGDTQYF	TGTGCCACCAGCAGACCCTTTCAGGGGGATACGCAGTATTTT
.	TRBJ2-3	TRBV15	TRBD2	CATSRGLAGSTDTQYF	TGTGCCACCAGCCGAGGACTAGCGGGAAGCACAGATACGCAGTATTTT
.	TRBJ2-1	TRBV4-2	TRBD2	CASSPPSILAGGNEQFF	TGTGCCAGCAGCCCCCCCTCGATATTAGCGGGTGGCAATGAGCAGTTCTTC
few	TRBJ2-2	TRBV3-1	.	CASSQVTGRSTGELFF	TGTGCCAGCAGCCAAGTAACCGGTCGCAGCACCGGGGAGCTGTTTTTT
.	TRBJ1-4	TRBV5-1	.	CASSEIPNRLRNEKLFF	TGCGCCAGCAGCGAGATTCCGAACAGGCTAAGAAATGAAAAACTGTTTTTT
few	TRBJ2-5	TRBV25-1	.	CASSLTGTRKETQYF	TGTGCCAGCAGTCTTACCGGGACAAGAAAAGAGACCCAGTACTTC
few	TRBJ2-4	TRBV20-1	.	CSARDPGQGGLAGRRIAKNIQYF	TGCAGTGCTAGAGATCCGGGACAGGGGGGACTAGCGGGCAGGAGGATAGCCAAAAACATTCAGTACTTC
.	TRBJ2-1	TRBV15	.	CATSRDIEQLGQFF	TGTGCCACCAGCAGAGATATAGAGCAATTAGGGCAGTTCTTC
.	TRBJ2-3	TRBV5-1	.	CASSLASFRKTHTQYF	TGCGCCAGCAGCTTGGCCAGTTTCCGTAAGACACATACGCAGTATTTT
many	TRBJ1-5	TRBV20-1	.	CSAARGVNQPQHF	TGCAGTGCCGCCCGGGGGGTCAATCAGCCCCAGCATTTT
.	TRBJ2-1	TRBV5-6	TRBD2	CASSLELRETYNEQFF	TGTGCCAGCAGCTTGGAGTTGCGGGAGACCTACAATGAGCAGTTCTTC
many	TRBJ2-7	TRBV20-1	.	CSARRGQGVNEQYF	TGCAGTGCTAGAAGAGGTCAGGGAGTCAACGAGCAGTACTTC
many	TRBJ2-2	TRBV29-1	.	CSAGQIRTGELFF	TGCAGCGCCGGACAGATCCGAACCGGGGAGCTGTTTTTT
many	TRBJ2-3	TRBV24-1	TRBD1	CATRAGTGDTDTQYF	TGTGCCACCAGAGCGGGGACAGGGGACACAGATACGCAGTATTTT
few	TRBJ1-1	TRBV11-3	.	CASSLAGPPVTEAFF	TGTGCCAGCAGCTTAGCGGGACCCCCGGTCACCGAAGCTTTCTTT
few	TRBJ2-1	TRBV27	.	CASSLSGGAYNEQFF	TGTGCCAGCAGTTTATCGGGCGGGGCCTACAATGAGCAGTTCTTC
few	TRBJ2-7	TRBV5-1	TRBD2	CASSLQRGSVDEQYF	TGCGCCAGCAGCTTGCAACGCGGGAGTGTCGACGAGCAGTACTTC
many	TRBJ2-3	TRBV7-2	TRBD2	CASSLLAGYRDTQYF	TGTGCCAGCAGCTTACTAGCGGGATATCGGGATACGCAGTATTTT
.	TRBJ1-1	TRBV10-3	.	CAISDLGQTVEAFF	TGTGCCATCAGTGATCTAGGACAGACGGTAGAAGCTTTCTTT
.	TRBJ2-1	TRBV4-1	.	CASSRDKNEQFF	TGCGCCAGCAGCCGGGACAAAAACGAGCAGTTCTTC
few	TRBJ2-7	TRBV5-5	TRBD1	CASSLGTGGVGYF	TGTGCCAGCAGCTTAGGGACAGGGGGCGTCGGGTACTTC
many	TRBJ2-2	TRBV7-8	.	CASNPIKGNTGELFF	TGTGCCAGCAACCCTATCAAGGGGAACACCGGGGAGCTGTTTTTT
few	TRBJ2-5	TRBV3-1	.	CASSQDRTGVETQYF	TGTGCCAGCAGCCAAGATCGGACGGGAGTAGAGACCCAGTACTTC
few	TRBJ2-3	TRBV5-1	TRBD1	CASSGITGGGTDTQYF	TGCGCCAGCAGCGGGATAACAGGGGGCGGCACAGATACGCAGTATTTT
.	TRBJ2-3	TRBV5-1	TRBD2	CASSFGRGTSGTDTQYF	TGCGCCAGCAGCTTCGGGAGGGGGACTAGCGGCACAGATACGCAGTATTTT
.	TRBJ1-1	TRBV5-1	.	CASSLRLLAEAFF	TGCGCCAGCAGCTTGAGGTTATTGGCTGAAGCTTTCTTT